The rows below give T cell receptor beta chains drawn from one sample of a study of blood T cell repertoires in COVID-19. Generated by immunoSEQ multiplex PCR, the TCRdb table keeps only in-frame clones and is missing some. The data show about 72,000 clones, with 85% to 90% seen just once and 9.5% to 13% held by the top ten. Sequenced: peripheral blood. The receptors shown here come from a man between 65 and 80 years old with active or convalescent COVID-19. Each CDR3 is given with its conserved first and last residue. A D gene is named only where the DNA matches it firmly. A row's size may be missing; if present it is once, few, many or a size class.

cdr3_nt cdr3_aa d_call j_call clone_size v_call
TGTGCCAGCAGGGACCCTCTAGCGGGAGATACGCAGTATTTT CASRDPLAGDTQYF TRBD2 TRBJ2-3 NA TRBV2
TGTGCCAGCAGTTTATGGGGGCCGGGACAGGGGGCCCCCCGGGGAAACACCATATATTTT CASSLWGPGQGAPRGNTIYF TRBD1 TRBJ1-3 NA TRBV28
TGCGCCAGCAGCCAAGAGGCACTAGCGGGGACCTACGAGCAGTACTTC CASSQEALAGTYEQYF TRBD2 TRBJ2-7 NA TRBV4-3
TGTGCCAGCAGCTTTCTTCGCACCGGGACAGAAAATGGCTACACCTTC CASSFLRTGTENGYTF TRBD1 TRBJ1-2 NA TRBV11-3
TGTGCCAGCAGTAAGTACAGGGCAGGCAATCAGCCCCAGCATTTT CASSKYRAGNQPQHF NA TRBJ1-5 NA TRBV5-5
TGTGCCAGCAGGCTACACGCGGCGGGTGAAAAACTGTTTTTT CASRLHAAGEKLFF NA TRBJ1-4 NA TRBV2
TGTGCCAGCAGTTCCAGAGGCCTAGCGGGAGTTAGGCGGACCTACGAGCAGTACTTC CASSSRGLAGVRRTYEQYF TRBD2 TRBJ2-7 NA TRBV27
TGTGCCAGCAGCGCTAATACAGGACAGGTCTACGAGCAGTACTTC CASSANTGQVYEQYF TRBD1 TRBJ2-7 NA TRBV9
TGTGCCTGGAGCCGACGACAGGGGGGGACTGAAGCTTTCTTT CAWSRRQGGTEAFF TRBD1 TRBJ1-1 NA TRBV30
TGTGCCAGCTCACCTGGACAGGGCTCCACCGGGGAGCTGTTTTTT CASSPGQGSTGELFF TRBD1 TRBJ2-2 NA TRBV18
TGTGCCAGCAGCCAAACTCCGGGACAGGATCAGCCCCAGCATTTT CASSQTPGQDQPQHF TRBD1 TRBJ1-5 NA TRBV7-2
TGTGCCAGCAACACCGGGACTACCCGCTATGGCTACACCTTC CASNTGTTRYGYTF NA TRBJ1-2 once TRBV6-5
TGTGCCGCCGGGACTAGCGGCACCTACGAGCAGTACTTC CAAGTSGTYEQYF TRBD2 TRBJ2-7 few TRBV28
TGTGCCAGCAGACAGGGACAGGGAAATCAGCCCCAGCATTTT CASRQGQGNQPQHF TRBD1 TRBJ1-5 NA TRBV6-5
TGCGCCAGCAGCATAAGACTCGATTTATCCTACAATGAGCAGTTCTTC CASSIRLDLSYNEQFF NA TRBJ2-1 NA TRBV5-1
TGTGCCTGGAAAGCGCAACTTACCTCCTACGAGCAGTACTTC CAWKAQLTSYEQYF NA TRBJ2-7 once TRBV30
TGTGCCACCAGCAGCCTCAGAACAGGGGGAGAGCAGTTCTTC CATSSLRTGGEQFF TRBD1 TRBJ2-1 NA TRBV15
TGTGCCTGGAGTGTAGCCCCCATTCTAGGGCAGTACTTC CAWSVAPILGQYF NA TRBJ2-7 NA TRBV30
TGTGCCTGGGGGTTGTCGAGCAATCAGCCCCAGCATTTT CAWGLSSNQPQHF NA TRBJ1-5 NA TRBV30
TGTGCCAGCAGATCGACTAGGGACTCCTACAATGAGCAGTTCTTC CASRSTRDSYNEQFF NA TRBJ2-1 NA TRBV2
TGTGCCAGCAGGGGTGGGGCCAGTGGGGCATTCTATGGCTACACCTTC CASRGGASGAFYGYTF NA TRBJ1-2 NA TRBV2
TGTGCCAGCAGCACAGGTCTCCACACAGATACGCAGTATTTT CASSTGLHTDTQYF NA TRBJ2-3 NA TRBV7-3
TGTGCCATCAGTGGTCCACAGGGGGCGGGCGGGGCCAACGTCCTGACTTTC CAISGPQGAGGANVLTF TRBD1 TRBJ2-6 NA TRBV10-3
TGTGCCAGCAGTTACTACGGGAATCGTTCACCCCTCCACTTT CASSYYGNRSPLHF NA TRBJ1-6 few TRBV6-5
TGTGCCAGCAGCCAAGGGACAGAAAGGACCGGGGAGCTGTTTTTT CASSQGTERTGELFF NA TRBJ2-2 once TRBV4-2
TGTGCCAGCAGTTACGTGCGGGAGGGCCGGATTATCACCTCCTACGAGCAGTACTTC CASSYVREGRIITSYEQYF TRBD2 TRBJ2-7 NA TRBV6-2/TRBV6-3
TGTGCCAGCAGTGTGGGGGGGTACGAGCAGTACTTC CASSVGGYEQYF TRBD2 TRBJ2-7 few TRBV2
TGTGCCAGCAGTACGGCTCAGGATTGGACAGGGATGAACTTC CASSTAQDWTGMNF TRBD1 TRBJ2-7 NA TRBV6-5
TGTGCCAGCAGCTCGACTAGCGGGAGAGGTAATGAGCAGTTCTTC CASSSTSGRGNEQFF TRBD2 TRBJ2-1 once TRBV5-4
TGTGCCAGCAGCCTATTACCGGGACAGGGGATTGAAAAACTGTTTTTT CASSLLPGQGIEKLFF TRBD1 TRBJ1-4 NA TRBV14
TGTGCCAGCGGCCGGGGGGTTCTAAACACTGAAGCTTTCTTT CASGRGVLNTEAFF NA TRBJ1-1 few TRBV9
TGTGCCAGCAGCTTAGGGCGGGCTCAGCCCCAGCATTTT CASSLGRAQPQHF NA TRBJ1-5 once TRBV7-2
TGTGCCAGCAGCAATGCACTCTCTGGAAACACCATATATTTT CASSNALSGNTIYF NA TRBJ1-3 NA TRBV21-1
TGTGCCATCAGGGACAGTGGGAATGAAAAACTGTTTTTT CAIRDSGNEKLFF NA TRBJ1-4 NA TRBV10-3
TGTGCCAGTATGAGGGAGGGGTCACCCCTCCACTTT CASMREGSPLHF NA TRBJ1-6 NA TRBV6-5